A selection of T cell receptor beta chains follows, all from one sample in a study of regulatory T cells in long-lasting Graves disease. TCRdb called the multiplex PCR reads again in MiXCR, with one record for every CDR3 protein. This repertoire shows over 200,000 distinct CDR3 sequences, about 17% found once; its top ten account for around 15%. A further study also used this sample, focusing on T cells in Graves' hyperthyroidism and ophthalmopathy.

The sample in question was peripheral blood mononuclear cells (PBMCs), obtained at new diagnosis, from a patient treated with antithyroid drugs. These receptors all come from a woman aged 25-40 years with Graves disease. Each CDR3 is given with its conserved first and last residue. Fields, in order: D gene, clone size, J gene, V gene, CDR3 length, CDR3 DNA, CDR3 protein. The D gene is left open where the match is weak. Clone size is shown for a subset of rows, as once, few, many or a class of expanded clone.

.,.,TRBJ2-1,TRBV18,13,TGTGCCAGCTCACCTCCGGGGGCGAATGAGCAGTTCTTC,CASSPPGANEQFF
TRBD1,.,TRBJ2-7,TRBV6-1,14,TGTGCCAGTGGTGTCGGGACAGACATATTGGGGCAGTACTTC,CASGVGTDILGQYF
TRBD2,.,TRBJ2-5,TRBV20-1,15,TGCAGTGCAGACCGACTAGCGGGGTACCAAGAGACCCAGTACTTC,CSADRLAGYQETQYF
TRBD1,many,TRBJ1-6,TRBV18,13,TGTGCCAGCTCACAGGGACAGAATTCACCCCTCCACTTT,CASSQGQNSPLHF
TRBD2,many,TRBJ2-5,TRBV20-1,13,TGCAGTGCCACAAACGGCGGGGGGGGGACCCAGTACTTC,CSATNGGGGTQYF
.,.,TRBJ1-3,TRBV7-6,18,TGTGCCAGCAGCGCCTTAGCACCGACAACGAGCTCTGGAAACACCATATATTTT,CASSALAPTTSSGNTIYF
TRBD1,.,TRBJ2-1,TRBV3-1,13,TGTGCCAGCAGCCCCCGGGACAGGGGTGAGCAGTTCTTC,CASSPRDRGEQFF
.,many,TRBJ2-2,TRBV27,16,TGTGCCAGCAGTCCAGTACAGGGTGGGTTCACCGGGGAGCTGTTTTTT,CASSPVQGGFTGELFF
.,many,TRBJ2-5,TRBV20-1,12,TGCAGTGCTACGGGGCACAAAGAGACCCAGTACTTC,CSATGHKETQYF
.,.,TRBJ1-1,TRBV28,11,TGTGTCAGCAGCCGCGTATCGAGCGCTTTCTTT,CVSSRVSSAFF
TRBD1,few,TRBJ2-5,TRBV20-1,14,TGCAGTGCTAGTCGTCCAGGGGGTTCAGAGACCCAGTACTTC,CSASRPGGSETQYF
.,many,TRBJ1-4,TRBV29-1,13,TGCAGCGTGACAGGCGCAACTAATGAAAAACTGTTTTTT,CSVTGATNEKLFF
TRBD1,.,TRBJ1-3,TRBV5-1,15,TGCGCCAGCAGCCCACAGGGGGCGGCCGGAAACACCATATATTTT,CASSPQGAAGNTIYF
.,.,TRBJ2-1,TRBV27,14,TGTGCCAGCAGTTTATCGAGTGGACTACTTGAGCAGTTCTTC,CASSLSSGLLEQFF
.,many,TRBJ1-1,TRBV11-2,16,TGTGCCAGCAGCATCCCCCAGGGGCACATGAACACTGAAGCTTTCTTT,CASSIPQGHMNTEAFF
.,many,TRBJ2-1,TRBV20-1,12,TGCACCTCTGGGGTAGCCTACAATGAGCAGTTCTTC,CTSGVAYNEQFF
.,many,TRBJ2-3,TRBV24-1,16,TGTGCCACCAGTGATCCGGGGCTTACCGGGGGAGATACGCAGTATTTT,CATSDPGLTGGDTQYF
.,many,TRBJ2-2,TRBV11-3,13,TGTGCCAGCAGTTCCATTCTAGCCGGGGAGCTGTTTTTT,CASSSILAGELFF
.,many,TRBJ2-1,TRBV7-2,17,TGTGCCAGCAGCCCCGTCGGCAGCGGCTTGACCTACAATGAGCAGTTCTTC,CASSPVGSGLTYNEQFF
TRBD1,few,TRBJ1-4,TRBV20-1,16,TGCAGTGCCAGGGACAGGGGAAGGTTGACTAATGAAAAACTGTTTTTT,CSARDRGRLTNEKLFF
TRBD2,many,TRBJ2-7,TRBV2,14,TGTGCCAGCAAGCTAGCGGGGGGTCCGCGGGAGCAGTACTTC,CASKLAGGPREQYF
.,many,TRBJ2-2,TRBV5-1,16,TGCGCCAGCAGCTCGGTTGCGCCGCTGAACACCGGGGAGCTGTTTTTT,CASSSVAPLNTGELFF
.,few,TRBJ2-1,TRBV6-1,13,TGTGCCACCAGACCCCACTCCTACAATGAGCAGTTCTTC,CATRPHSYNEQFF
TRBD1,many,TRBJ2-7,TRBV12-3/TRBV12-4,14,TGTGCCAGCACGAACAGGGGGCCCTCCTACGAGCAGTACTTC,CASTNRGPSYEQYF
.,.,TRBJ2-7,TRBV5-1,14,TGCGCCAGCAGCTTGGCGGCGGGACCCTACGAGCAGTACTTC,CASSLAAGPYEQYF
.,.,TRBJ1-2,TRBV19,12,TGTGCCAGCCGAGACATTCCCTATGGCTACACCTTC,CASRDIPYGYTF
.,.,TRBJ2-1,TRBV11-1,15,TGTGCCAGCAGCCAAGGGGGGGGGAGGTACAATGAGCAGTTCTTC,CASSQGGGRYNEQFF
TRBD1,many,TRBJ1-1,TRBV20-1,14,TGCAGTGCTAACCCCGGGACAGGAAGGACTGAAGCTTTCTTT,CSANPGTGRTEAFF
.,many,TRBJ2-7,TRBV5-1,13,TGCGCCAGCACATCCGGTCCTTCCTACGAGCAGTACTTC,CASTSGPSYEQYF
TRBD2,few,TRBJ2-1,TRBV20-1,17,TGCAGTGCCCCAAATCCGGGACTAGCGGGGAACTACAATGAGCAGTTCTTC,CSAPNPGLAGNYNEQFF
TRBD1,.,TRBJ1-2,TRBV12-3/TRBV12-4,18,TGTGCCAGCAGTGCCCGGGGACAGGGGGCGCGAGCTAACTATGGCTACACCTTC,CASSARGQGARANYGYTF
.,many,TRBJ1-4,TRBV6-1,13,TGTGCCAGCAGCCAGGACAAGGAGGGAAAACTGTTTTTT,CASSQDKEGKLFF
.,many,TRBJ2-7,TRBV7-6,13,TGTGCCAGCAGCCCCCATGGGTACTACGAGCAGTACTTC,CASSPHGYYEQYF
.,many,TRBJ2-2,TRBV7-9,14,TGTGCCGGCACGGGACCTTCGAACACCGGGGAGCTGTTTTTT,CAGTGPSNTGELFF
.,many,TRBJ1-2,TRBV19,13,TGTGCCAGTACTAATAGGGTCGGAGATGGCTACACCTTC,CASTNRVGDGYTF
.,.,TRBJ2-2,TRBV7-3,15,TGTGCCAGCAGCTTATATGGGGCTAAAACCGGGGAGCTGTTTTTT,CASSLYGAKTGELFF
TRBD1,many,TRBJ2-1,TRBV7-9,16,TGTGCCAGCAGCCCAGAGACAGGGGCGACCTACAATGAGCAGTTCTTC,CASSPETGATYNEQFF
.,few,TRBJ1-3,TRBV7-8,15,TGTGCCAGCAGCCCCACAGGGACAACTGGAAACACCATATATTTT,CASSPTGTTGNTIYF
.,few,TRBJ2-5,TRBV14,19,TGTGCCAGCAGCCAAGTGGGAGGGACAGCCATATACTCACAAGAGACCCAGTACTTC,CASSQVGGTAIYSQETQYF